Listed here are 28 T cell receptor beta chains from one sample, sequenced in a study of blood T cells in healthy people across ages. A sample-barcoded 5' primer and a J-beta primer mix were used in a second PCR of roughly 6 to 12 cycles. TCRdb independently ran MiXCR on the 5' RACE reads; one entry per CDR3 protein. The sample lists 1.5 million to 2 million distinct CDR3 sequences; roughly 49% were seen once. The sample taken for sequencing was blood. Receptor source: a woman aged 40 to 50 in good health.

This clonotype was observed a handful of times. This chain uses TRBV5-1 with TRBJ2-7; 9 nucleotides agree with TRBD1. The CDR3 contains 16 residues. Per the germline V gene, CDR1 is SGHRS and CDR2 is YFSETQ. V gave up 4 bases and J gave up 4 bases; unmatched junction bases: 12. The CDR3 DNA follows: TGCGCCAGCAGCGCTACTGGGACAGGGATCGTGTACGAGCAGTACTTC. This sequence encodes CASSATGTGIVYEQYF.

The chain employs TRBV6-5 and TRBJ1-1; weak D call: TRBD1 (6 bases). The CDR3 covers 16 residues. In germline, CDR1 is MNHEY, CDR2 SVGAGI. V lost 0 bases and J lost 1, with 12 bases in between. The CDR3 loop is CASSYSPGHPNTEAFF. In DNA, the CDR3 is TGTGCCAGCAGTTACTCGCCGGGACACCCGAACACTGAAGCTTTCTTT.

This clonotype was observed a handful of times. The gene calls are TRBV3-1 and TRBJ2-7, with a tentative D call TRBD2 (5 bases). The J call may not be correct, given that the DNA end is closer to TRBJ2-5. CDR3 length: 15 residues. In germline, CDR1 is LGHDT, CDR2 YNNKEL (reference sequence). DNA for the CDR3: TGTGCCAGCAGCCCTCCTCCACTAGGCCAAGAGACCCAGTACTTC. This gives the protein CASSPPPLGQETQYF.

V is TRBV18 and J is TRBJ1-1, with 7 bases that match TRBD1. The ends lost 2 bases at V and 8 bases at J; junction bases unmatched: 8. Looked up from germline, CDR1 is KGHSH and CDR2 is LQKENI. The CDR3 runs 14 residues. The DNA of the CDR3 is TGTGCCAGCTCACCATTGGTGACAGGGCTCGAAGCTTTCTTT. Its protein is CASSPLVTGLEAFF.

The CDR3 nucleotides read TGTGCCAGCAGCCTCGGGGCGGGACTAGCGGAGCAAGAGACCCAGTACTTC. Its protein is CASSLGAGLAEQETQYF. V and J are TRBV4-2 and TRBJ2-5, with TRBD2 matching 11 bases. V lost 4 bases, J lost 2 bases, and 9 bases stayed unmatched. The CDR3 runs to 17 residues. Germline CDR1 is LGHNA and CDR2 is YNFKEQ.

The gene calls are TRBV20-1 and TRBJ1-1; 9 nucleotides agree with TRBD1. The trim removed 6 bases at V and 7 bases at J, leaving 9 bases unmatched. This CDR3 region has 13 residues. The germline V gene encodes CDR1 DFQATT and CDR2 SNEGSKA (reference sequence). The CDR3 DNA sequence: TGCAGTGCCCAGGGACAGGGAAAAGGTGAAGCTTTCTTT. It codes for CSAQGQGKGEAFF.

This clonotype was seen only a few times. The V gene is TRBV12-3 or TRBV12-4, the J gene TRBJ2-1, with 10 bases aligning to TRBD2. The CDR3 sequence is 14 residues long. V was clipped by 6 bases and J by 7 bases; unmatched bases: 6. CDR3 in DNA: TGTGCCAGCAGCTCGGGACTAGCGTCTAATGAGCAGTTCTTC. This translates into CASSSGLASNEQFF.

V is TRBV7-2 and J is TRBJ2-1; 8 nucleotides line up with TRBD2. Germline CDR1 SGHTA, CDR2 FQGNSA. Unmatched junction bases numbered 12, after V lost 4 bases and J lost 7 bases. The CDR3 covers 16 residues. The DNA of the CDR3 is TGTGCCAGCAGCTCGTCTTCGGGGGGGAGGCGGAATGAGCAGTTCTTC. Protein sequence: CASSSSSGGRRNEQFF.

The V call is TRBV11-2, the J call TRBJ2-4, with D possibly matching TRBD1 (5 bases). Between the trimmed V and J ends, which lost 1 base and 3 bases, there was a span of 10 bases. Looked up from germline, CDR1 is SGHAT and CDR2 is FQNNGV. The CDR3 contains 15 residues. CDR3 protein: CASSLALGHKNIQYF. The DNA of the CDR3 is TGTGCCAGCAGCTTAGCTTTGGGGCACAAAAACATTCAGTACTTC.

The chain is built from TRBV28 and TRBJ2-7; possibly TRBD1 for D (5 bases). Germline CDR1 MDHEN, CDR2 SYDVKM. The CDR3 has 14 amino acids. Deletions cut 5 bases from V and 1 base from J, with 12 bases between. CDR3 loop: CASSAPDTSYEQYF. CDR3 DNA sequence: TGTGCCAGCAGTGCTCCGGACACTTCCTACGAGCAGTACTTC.

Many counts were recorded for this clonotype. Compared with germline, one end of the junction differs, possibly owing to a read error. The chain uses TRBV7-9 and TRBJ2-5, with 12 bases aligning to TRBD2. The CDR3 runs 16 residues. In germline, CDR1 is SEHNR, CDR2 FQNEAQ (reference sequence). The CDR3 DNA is TGCGCCAGCAGCCTATCTAGCGGGGGGGCGGGAGAGACCCAGTACTTC. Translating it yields CASSLSSGGAGETQYF. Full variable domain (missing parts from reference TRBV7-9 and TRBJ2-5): DTGVSQNPRHKITKRGQNVTFRCDPISEHNRLYWYRQTLGQGPEFLTYFQNEAQLEKSRLLSDRFSAERPKGSFSTLEIQRTEQGDSAMYLCASSLSSGGAGETQYFGPGTRLLVL.

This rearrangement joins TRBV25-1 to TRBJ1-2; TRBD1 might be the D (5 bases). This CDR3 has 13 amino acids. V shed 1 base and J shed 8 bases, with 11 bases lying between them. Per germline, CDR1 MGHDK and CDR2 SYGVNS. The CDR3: CASSESQARGYTF. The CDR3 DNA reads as TGTGCCAGCAGTGAATCACAGGCGAGGGGCTACACCTTC.

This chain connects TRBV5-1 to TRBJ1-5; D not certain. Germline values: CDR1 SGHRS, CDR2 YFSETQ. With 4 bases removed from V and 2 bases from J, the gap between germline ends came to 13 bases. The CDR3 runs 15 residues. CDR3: CASSQAPGGNQPQHF. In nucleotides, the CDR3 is TGCGCCAGCAGCCAGGCCCCGGGTGGCAATCAGCCCCAGCATTTT.

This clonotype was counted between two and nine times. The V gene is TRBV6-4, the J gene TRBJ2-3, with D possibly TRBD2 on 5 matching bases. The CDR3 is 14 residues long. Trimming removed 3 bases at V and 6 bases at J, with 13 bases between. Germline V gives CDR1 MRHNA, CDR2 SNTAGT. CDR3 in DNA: TGTGCCAGCAGTGAGGCTAGCTACTCTGATACGCAGTATTTT. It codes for CASSEASYSDTQYF.

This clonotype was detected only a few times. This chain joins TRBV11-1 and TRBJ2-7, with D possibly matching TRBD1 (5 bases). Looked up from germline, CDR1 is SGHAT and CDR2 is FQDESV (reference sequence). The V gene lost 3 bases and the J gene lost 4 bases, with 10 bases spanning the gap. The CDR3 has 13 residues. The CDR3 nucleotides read TGTGCCAGCAGCTTGGGCAGACAGTACGAGCAGTACTTC. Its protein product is CASSLGRQYEQYF.

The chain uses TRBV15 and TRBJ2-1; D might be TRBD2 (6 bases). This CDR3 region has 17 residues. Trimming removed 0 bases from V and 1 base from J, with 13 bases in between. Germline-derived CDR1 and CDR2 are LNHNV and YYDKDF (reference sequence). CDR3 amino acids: CATSRDRGGSSYNEQFF. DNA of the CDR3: TGTGCCACCAGCAGAGACCGGGGAGGTAGTTCCTACAATGAGCAGTTCTTC. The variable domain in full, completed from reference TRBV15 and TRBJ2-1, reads DAMVIQNPRYQVTQFGKPVTLSCSQTLNHNVMYWYQQKSSQAPKLLFHYYDKDFNNEADTPDNFQSRRPNTSFCFLDIRSPGLGDTAMYLCATSRDRGGSSYNEQFFGPGTRLTVL.

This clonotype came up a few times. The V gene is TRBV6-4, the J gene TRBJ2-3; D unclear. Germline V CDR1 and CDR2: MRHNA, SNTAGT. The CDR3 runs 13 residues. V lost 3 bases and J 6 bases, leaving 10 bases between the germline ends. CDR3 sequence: CASSESMGDTQYF. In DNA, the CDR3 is TGTGCCAGCAGTGAGTCAATGGGGGATACGCAGTATTTT.

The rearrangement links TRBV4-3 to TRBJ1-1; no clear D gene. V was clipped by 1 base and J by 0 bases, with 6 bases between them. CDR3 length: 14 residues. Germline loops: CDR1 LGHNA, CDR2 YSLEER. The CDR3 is CASSQGWMNTEAFF. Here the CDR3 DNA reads TGCGCCAGCAGCCAAGGTTGGATGAACACTGAAGCTTTCTTT.

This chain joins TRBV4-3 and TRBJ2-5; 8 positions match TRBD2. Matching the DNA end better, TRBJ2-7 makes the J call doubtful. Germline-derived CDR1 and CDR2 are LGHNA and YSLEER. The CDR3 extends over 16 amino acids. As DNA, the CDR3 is TGCGCCAGCAGCCAAGATGGCCTAGCGGGTACCTACGAGCAGTACTTC. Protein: CASSQDGLAGTYEQYF.

The CDR3 spells CASSRYLRPGQGTDTQYF. The CDR3, as DNA: TGTGCCAGCAGTCGATACCTAAGGCCGGGACAGGGCACAGATACGCAGTATTTT. The J gene is TRBJ2-3, the V gene TRBV27; 8 bases line up with TRBD1. Unmatched junction bases numbered 14, after V lost 5 bases and J lost 1 base. The length of the CDR3 is 18 residues. CDR1 and CDR2 (germline): MNHEY, SMNVEV (reference sequence).

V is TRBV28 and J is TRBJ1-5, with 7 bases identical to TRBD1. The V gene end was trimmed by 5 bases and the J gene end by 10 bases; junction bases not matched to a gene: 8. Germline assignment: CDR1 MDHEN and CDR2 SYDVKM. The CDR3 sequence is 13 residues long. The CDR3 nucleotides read TGTGCCAGCAGTCTCGGACAGGTTAACCCCCAGCATTTT. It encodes CASSLGQVNPQHF.

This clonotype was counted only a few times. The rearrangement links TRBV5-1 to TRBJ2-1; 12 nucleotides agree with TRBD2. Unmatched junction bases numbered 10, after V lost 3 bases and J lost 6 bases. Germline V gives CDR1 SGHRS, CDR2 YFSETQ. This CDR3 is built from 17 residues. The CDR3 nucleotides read TGCGCCAGCAGCTCTATGCCTGGACTAGCGGGGACCAATGAGCAGTTCTTC. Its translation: CASSSMPGLAGTNEQFF.

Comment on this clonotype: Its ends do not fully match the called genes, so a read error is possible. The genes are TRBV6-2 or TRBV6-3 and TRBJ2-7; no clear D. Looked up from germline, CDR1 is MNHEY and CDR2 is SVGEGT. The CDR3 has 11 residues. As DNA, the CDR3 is TGTGCCAGCAGTTACCTTTCTGAGCGGTACTTC. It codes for CASSYLSERYF.

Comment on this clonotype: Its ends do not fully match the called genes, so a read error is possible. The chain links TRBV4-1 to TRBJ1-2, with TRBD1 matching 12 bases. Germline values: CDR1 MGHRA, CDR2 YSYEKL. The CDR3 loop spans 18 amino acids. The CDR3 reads CTSSQVHAGTGGYYGYTF. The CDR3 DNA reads TGTACCAGCAGCCAGGTACACGCCGGGACAGGGGGCTACTATGGCTACACCTTC.

The CDR3 region has the DNA TGCGCCAGCAGCTTGGGACAGGGGAGACGGGGACCGAACACTGAAGCTTTCTTT. This gives the protein CASSLGQGRRGPNTEAFF. V gene TRBV5-1 combines with J gene TRBJ1-1; 8 bases agree with TRBD1. V lost 0 bases and J lost 1; bases outside the gene matches: 11. Germline-derived CDR1 and CDR2 are SGHRS and YFSETQ. The CDR3 covers 18 residues.

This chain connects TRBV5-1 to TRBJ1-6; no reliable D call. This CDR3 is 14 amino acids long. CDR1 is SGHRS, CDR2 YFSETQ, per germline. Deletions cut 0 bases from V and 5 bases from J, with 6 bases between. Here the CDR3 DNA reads TGCGCCAGCAGCTTGGAGGCAGATAATTCACCCCTCCACTTT. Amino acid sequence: CASSLEADNSPLHF.

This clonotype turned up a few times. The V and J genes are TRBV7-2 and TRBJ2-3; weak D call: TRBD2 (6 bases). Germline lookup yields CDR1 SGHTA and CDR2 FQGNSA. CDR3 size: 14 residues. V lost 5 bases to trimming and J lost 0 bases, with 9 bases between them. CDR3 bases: TGTGCCAGCAGCGCTAGCGCTAGCACAGATACGCAGTATTTT. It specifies CASSASASTDTQYF.

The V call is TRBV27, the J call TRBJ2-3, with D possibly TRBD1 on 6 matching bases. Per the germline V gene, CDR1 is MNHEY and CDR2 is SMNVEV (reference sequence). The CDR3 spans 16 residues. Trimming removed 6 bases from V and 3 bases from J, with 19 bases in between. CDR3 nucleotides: TGTGCCAGCAGGGAACAGGGCGCGGTGAGGACAGATACGCAGTATTTT. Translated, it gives CASREQGAVRTDTQYF.